This T cell receptor (beta chain) originates from a study of shared clonotypes between healthy human individuals. Overall study findings and caveats: Non-shared clonotypes had lower generation probabilities than those shared by all four donors.

The DNA input per sorted-subset replicate PCR was roughly 0.2 ug, corresponding to 32,000 or so T cell genomes. Clones were read by immunoSEQ multiplex PCR, and TCRdb kept only the in-frame ones, dropping some. The data contain some 1.5 million clones, about 98% of them seen just once; the ten biggest clones take up approximately 0.45%. As to this clone: The antigen is undetermined.

Division of CD4+ cells produced a CD45RA+ naive subset and a CD45RA-negative memory subset. CDR1 and CDR2 from the germline V gene are LNHDA and SQIVND (reference sequence). The CDR3 loop spans 13 amino acids. V shed 4 bases and J shed 7 bases, with 11 bases lying between them. The sequenced sample consisted of naive CD4+ T cells sorted from blood. Subset defined: CD45RA+ positively selected. The chain links TRBV19 to TRBJ1-5; possible D gene TRBD1, 5 bases. This clonotype was sampled from a young man in good health. CDR3 sequence: CASSRDGLQPQHF. Written as DNA, the CDR3 is TGTGCCAGTAGTAGGGACGGTTTACAGCCCCAGCATTTT.